One sample yielded the 3 T cell receptor beta chains listed below, sequenced in a study of vaccination and CD4 T cells after COVID-19. Oncomine TCR Beta short-read sequencing was applied to DNA from cultured CD4+ T cells. TCRdb re-derived calls from the PCR reads in MiXCR, one entry per CDR3 protein. The table includes some 13,000 distinct CDR3 sequences, 25% to 35% detected once. These receptors are not linked to any known antigen. Noted treatment: approximately nine-day PBMC culture with coronavirus spike peptide pools or control peptides (ViraFEST assay). Source material: cultured CD4+ T cells from blood. The receptors were sampled from a human donor with COVID-19.

The V call is TRBV12-3 or TRBV12-4, the J call TRBJ1-5, with D possibly matching TRBD1 (6 bases). This CDR3 is built from 15 residues. V shed 3 bases and J shed 4 bases, with 13 bases lying between them. The CDR3 bases are TGTGCCAGCAGTTTGGAGGACAGTATAAATCAGCCCCAGCATTTT. Translation: CASSLEDSINQPQHF.

This chain joins TRBV5-4 and TRBJ2-5; D may be TRBD1 (6 bases). Germline lookup yields CDR1 SGHNT and CDR2 YYREEE (reference sequence). The CDR3 spans 15 residues. The V gene lost 1 base and the J gene lost 1 base, with 11 bases spanning the gap. CDR3: CASSLWGRAQETQYF. The CDR3 coding sequence is TGTGCCAGCAGCTTGTGGGGGCGGGCCCAAGAGACCCAGTACTTC.

This clonotype was recorded a few times. The V and J genes are TRBV5-4 and TRBJ2-5; the D gene could be TRBD1 or TRBD2 (6 bases each). The CDR3 spans 16 residues. Trimming took off 0 bases at V and 4 bases at J, with 16 bases between the two ends. Germline V gives CDR1 SGHNT, CDR2 YYREEE (reference sequence). CDR3 in DNA: TGTGCCAGCAGCTTGGTAGGGGGGCCGGTCCCAGAGACCCAGTACTTC. Encoded protein: CASSLVGGPVPETQYF.